The 2 T cell receptor beta chains below come from one sample, sequenced in a study of blood T cell repertoires in COVID-19. Data came from immunoSEQ multiplex PCR; TCRdb stores just in-frame clones and leaves some out. Of about 36,000 clones listed, roughly 78% are singletons. The sample was peripheral blood. The origin of the receptors is a man aged 65-85 years with acute or convalescent COVID-19.

The rearrangement uses TRBV5-4 and TRBJ2-4, with TRBD2 identical over 7 bases. V was pared by 0 bases and J by 0 bases, with 12 bases of the junction left unmatched. Germline assignment: CDR1 SGHNT and CDR2 YYREEE (reference sequence). The CDR3 length is 19 residues. The CDR3 region is CASSLVQAGRHLAKNIQYF. The CDR3 bases are TGTGCCAGCAGCTTGGTCCAAGCGGGGAGGCATTTAGCCAAAAACATTCAGTACTTC.

The rearrangement joins TRBV2 to TRBJ2-7; maybe TRBD2 (5 bases). Per the germline V gene, CDR1 is SNHLY and CDR2 is FYNNEI. The V end was cut by 8 bases, the J end by 7 bases, with 12 bases between. This CDR3 has 11 residues. The CDR3 region has the DNA TGTGCCAGCCGAGACTATGATGAGCAGTACTTC. Translated: CASRDYDEQYF.